This T cell receptor (beta chain) emerged from a study of T and B cells in COVID-19 patients. In the study overall: Of 20 active-infection patients, 12 were critically ill with mechanical ventilation or extracorporeal membrane oxygenation. Of 20 to 25 active-infection patients, fewer than 19 carried comorbidities linked to unfavorable COVID-19 outcome.

TRB rearrangements were amplified by multiplex PCR with BIOMED2 TRB-A/B primers. In TCRdb, the multiplex PCR reads were re-called with MiXCR into one record per CDR3 protein. The sample has roughly 10,000 distinct CDR3 sequences; around 34% are singletons. From blood, about 220-500 ng of genomic DNA served as TRB template. The sample was blood. This receptor was identified in a human donor with active COVID-19.

CDR3 sequence reads: CASSLGGNTGELFF. The CDR3, as DNA: TGTGCCAGCAGCCTAGGGGGAAACACCGGGGAGCTGTTTTTT. The J gene is TRBJ2-2, the V gene TRBV28; possibly TRBD1 for D (6 bases). The CDR3 has 14 amino acids. Between the trimmed V and J ends, which lost 6 bases and 2 bases, there was a span of 10 bases. Looked up from germline, CDR1 is MDHEN and CDR2 is SYDVKM.